The 25 T cell receptor beta chains listed next were all sequenced from one sample in a study of T cells expressing NK-cell markers. No DNA is given; TCRdb re-called the 5' RACE reads and lists each CDR3 protein once. The table for this sample gives 500,000 to 600,000 distinct CDR3 sequences. The specimen was blood T cells: a sorted CD56 or NKG2C T cell subset, CD4+ or CD8+ T cells, or bulk PBMC T cells (not recorded which). The receptors come from a man aged 18 to 30 in good health.

This chain uses TRBV24-1 with TRBJ2-5; there is no DNA to check the TCRdb D call of TRBD1. CDR3 length: 15 residues. Germline CDR1 reads KGHDR; CDR2 reads SFDVKD. Here the CDR3 reads CATSDSMTGWETQYF.

The J gene is TRBJ2-3, the V gene TRBV5-1; TCRdb names TRBD2, which stays unverified in the absence of DNA. This CDR3 spans 15 amino acids. CDR1 and CDR2 from the germline V gene are SGHRS and YFSETQ. The CDR3 sequence is CASSPLVLGTDTQYF.

This rearrangement joins TRBV7-8 to TRBJ2-7; the TRBD1 assignment by TCRdb is unverifiable without DNA. Germline CDR1 and CDR2: SGHVS and FQNEAQ. This CDR3 comprises 15 residues. CDR3 amino acids: CASSLGGAGDGEQYF.

The gene calls are TRBV20-1 and TRBJ2-3; TCRdb picks TRBD1, but there is no DNA to check that call. From germline, CDR1 is DFQATT and CDR2 SNEGSKA (reference sequence). The CDR3 has 13 residues. The CDR3 loop is CSGLRGGTDTQYF.

V gene TRBV29-1 combines with J gene TRBJ2-1. This CDR3 is 11 amino acids long. Germline V gene data show CDR1 as SQVTM and CDR2 as ANQGSEA. The CDR3: CSVVIVDEQFF.

This chain uses TRBV12-3 or TRBV12-4 with TRBJ1-1. The length of the CDR3 is 16 residues. The CDR3 loop reads CASTLDGVGQNTEAFF.

The V gene is TRBV9, the J gene TRBJ2-3; TCRdb proposes TRBD1, but this gene call is untestable without DNA. The CDR3 loop spans 16 amino acids. CDR1 is SGDLS and CDR2 is YYNGEE in the germline V gene. CDR3 protein: CASSDPGQGPTDTQYF.

The V call is TRBV6-5, the J call TRBJ1-2; as DNA is missing, the TRBD1 call by TCRdb cannot be tested. Germline CDR1 and CDR2: MNHEY and SVGAGI. The CDR3 is 15 amino acids. CDR3 protein: CASSSPGQGLGGYTF.

The gene calls are TRBV12-3 or TRBV12-4 and TRBJ2-1; with no DNA, the TCRdb D assignment of TRBD2 cannot be verified. The CDR3 is 17 residues long. The CDR3 spells CASSPPRLAVNYNEQFF.

This sequence joins TRBV6-1 and TRBJ2-3; lacking DNA, the TRBD2 call made by TCRdb goes unchecked. This CDR3 is built from 16 residues. The germline V gene encodes CDR1 MNHNS and CDR2 SASEGT. Here the CDR3 reads CASSTPLAASSDTQYF.

The chain links TRBV19 to TRBJ1-1; TCRdb reports TRBD1, a call that lacks DNA to check it against. The CDR3 contains 15 residues. Looked up from germline, CDR1 is LNHDA and CDR2 is SQIVND (reference sequence). CDR3 sequence reads: CASSIVDRPNTEAFF.

The rearrangement joins TRBV7-8 to TRBJ1-5. The CDR3 has 18 residues. Germline assignment: CDR1 SGHVS and CDR2 FQNEAQ. The CDR3 is CASSLGRGRPYPDQPQHF.

V and J are TRBV6-5 and TRBJ2-6; the D call of TRBD2 rests on TCRdb alone, since no DNA is present to check it. CDR1 and CDR2 from the germline V gene are MNHEY and SVGAGI. This CDR3 is built from 17 residues. CDR3 loop: CASSYRDGPSGANVLTF.

This chain connects TRBV10-3 to TRBJ2-2; absent DNA, TCRdb's TRBD2 call cannot be checked. The CDR3 totals 15 residues. Germline V gives CDR1 ENHRY, CDR2 SYGVKD. This chain's CDR3 is CAISELAGGRRELFF.

This chain connects TRBV10-3 to TRBJ2-1; TCRdb indicates TRBD1, and absent DNA this call remains unverified. Germline values: CDR1 ENHRY, CDR2 SYGVKD. The CDR3 loop spans 18 amino acids. The CDR3 protein is CAISEPIQGRGSYNEQFF.

The chain combines TRBV5-5 with TRBJ2-5; TCRdb proposes TRBD1, but this gene call is untestable without DNA. This CDR3 comprises 14 residues. Germline CDR1 is SGHKS and CDR2 is YYEKEE (reference sequence). CDR3 residues: CASSFFSVTETQYF. The full variable domain, its missing parts supplied by reference TRBV5-5 and TRBJ2-5, is DAGVTQSPTHLIKTRGQQVTLRCSPISGHKSVSWYQQVLGQGPQFIFQYYEKEERGRGNFPDRFSARQFPNYSSELNVNALLLGDSALYLCASSFFSVTETQYFGPGTRLLVL.

The chain employs TRBV12-3 or TRBV12-4 and TRBJ1-1. This CDR3 contains 15 residues. The CDR3 is CASRRLDGENTEAFF.

The chain couples TRBV21-1 to TRBJ2-7. TRBV21-1 is classified as a pseudogene. CDR3 size: 13 residues. CDR3 region: CASSKPGWNEQYF.

This sequence joins TRBV7-9 and TRBJ1-2. Germline V gene lookup returns CDR1 SEHNR and CDR2 FQNEAQ (reference sequence). CDR3 length equals 12 residues. The CDR3 loop is CASSVQAWGYTF.

The rearrangement joins TRBV25-1 to TRBJ1-5; TCRdb lists TRBD1, though no DNA is available to test this call. This CDR3 has 13 amino acids. Germline V gives CDR1 MGHDK, CDR2 SYGVNS. This chain's CDR3 is CASSDWGGTPQHF.

The CDR3 reads CASSSADRDEEPQHF. The J gene is TRBJ1-5, the V gene TRBV12-3 or TRBV12-4; TCRdb outputs TRBD1, but without DNA this stays unchecked. The CDR3 consists of 15 residues.

This sequence joins TRBV20-1 and TRBJ2-5; without DNA, the TCRdb call of TRBD1 cannot be checked. CDR1 and CDR2 from the germline V gene are DFQATT and SNEGSKA (reference sequence). There are 15 residues in the CDR3. CDR3 residues: CSATFPTGVKETQYF.

CDR3 sequence: CASSFSPGNYGYTF. The chain is built from TRBV12-3 or TRBV12-4 and TRBJ1-2. This CDR3 spans 14 amino acids.

This chain connects TRBV15 to TRBJ2-5; TCRdb designates TRBD1, a call that cannot be tested without DNA. There are 14 residues in the CDR3. CDR1 and CDR2 from the germline V gene are LNHNV and YYDKDF (reference sequence). CDR3 amino acids: CATSSQGIQGTQYF.

The chain uses TRBV12-3 or TRBV12-4 and TRBJ1-2; TCRdb's D call of TRBD1 is untestable without DNA. The CDR3 is 14 amino acids. The CDR3 reads CASSFWDRGGGYTF.